These T cell receptor beta chains were read from a single sample in a study of CD8 T cells in ankylosing spondylitis. TCRdb ran MiXCR on the 5' RACE reads and lists one entry per CDR3 protein. The data show about 210,000 distinct CDR3 sequences, approximately 7.6% seen once. What was sequenced was blood, either unsorted or a sorted T cell fraction (not recorded which). The receptor source for this set is a female donor with ankylosing spondylitis or in good health (not recorded which). Both conserved end residues are part of each CDR3.

>TRBJ1-1|TRBV5-1|13
CASSLETGNEAFF
>TRBJ2-7|TRBV5-5|17
CASSLEAGGAKSYEQYF
>TRBJ2-1|TRBV24-1|17
CATSDKGDILHYNEQFF
>TRBJ2-2|TRBV20-1|17
CSATPPRGRENTGELFF
>TRBJ2-1|TRBV11-2|15
CASSAENRGVAEQFF
>TRBJ2-7|TRBV18|15
CASSPPSGLGGEQYF
>TRBJ2-1|TRBV24-1|16
CATSDTPGLAIHEQFF
>TRBJ2-2|TRBV2|14
CASSELEGAGELFF
>TRBJ2-7|TRBV12-3/TRBV12-4|14
CASSFELADYEQYF
>TRBJ1-1|TRBV9|13
CASSVVSNTEAFF
>TRBJ2-1|TRBV12-3/TRBV12-4|16
CASSPRLPLLRDEQFF
>TRBJ2-1|TRBV5-1|11
CASNQGNEQFF
>TRBJ2-1|TRBV20-1|16
CSARDSGDLSYNEQFF
>TRBJ1-2|TRBV12-3/TRBV12-4|15
CASSTGGTGIYGYTF
>TRBJ1-1|TRBV29-1|12
CSVEIRRVKAFF
>TRBJ1-2|TRBV18|15
CASSDRDRVGYGYTF
>TRBJ2-5|TRBV12-3/TRBV12-4|14
CASSFGRAEETQYF
>TRBJ2-7|TRBV6-2/TRBV6-3|13
CASSQTPIYEQYF
>TRBJ2-3|TRBV11-1|15
CASSFGAAGTDTQYF
>TRBJ2-1|TRBV20-1|10
CSAFYNEQFF
>TRBJ2-2|TRBV6-1|14
CASSEQGNTGELFF
>TRBJ2-2|TRBV4-1|17
CASSQSGIAQNTGELFF
>TRBJ2-1|TRBV4-3|15
CASSLGLADPREQFF
>TRBJ1-3|TRBV20-1|12
CSASNSGNTIYF
>TRBJ2-5|TRBV20-1|12
CSATLARETQYF
>TRBJ1-1|TRBV7-6|15
CASSLGSGLGTEAFF
>TRBJ2-1|TRBV3-1|15
CASSGLAGPTREQFF
>TRBJ1-1|TRBV24-1|16
CATSGPRGSGNAEAFF
>TRBJ2-5|TRBV18|15
CASSSLTSAQETQYF
>TRBJ2-7|TRBV5-1|13
CASSLELLSEQYF
>TRBJ2-1|TRBV12-3/TRBV12-4|13
CASILRSTLEQFF